This T cell receptor beta chain was sequenced for a study of vaccination effects on CD4 cells after COVID-19. Viral peptide pool expansion of antigen-specific CD4+ T cells preceded sequencing in the ViraFEST assay. The culture ran for roughly 10 days before CD4+ T cells were isolated. Participants were given two doses of BNT162b2 or mRNA-1273 vaccine. Previously uninfected by SARS-CoV-2, the vaccine recipients also showed negative nucleocapsid antibodies. It was with 10 IU/ml IL-2 and 8 to 10 ug/ml peptides that about 2 million PBMC per well were cultured. This table comes from immunoSEQ multiplex PCR, and its TCRdb copy is limited to in-frame clones, with some not included. The data show roughly 14,000 clones, over 60% seen once. J was trimmed by 9 bases and V by 7 bases; bases with no gene match: 12. The CDR3 is made up of 15 amino acids. The V gene's germline CDR1 is SNHLY and CDR2 FYNNEI. About this clone: The antigen remains unidentified.

Findings of the study overall: At late timepoints after vaccination, vaccine- and infection-induced clones shrank markedly.

V and J are TRBV2 and TRBJ2-3; 11 nucleotides line up with TRBD2. The starting material was CD4+ T cells from PBMCs cultured with SARS-CoV-2 spike peptides, obtained after COVID-19 vaccination. This clonotype was obtained from a human donor who received a COVID-19 vaccine. CDR3 in amino acids: CASTKELAGVGTQYF. CDR3 sequence (DNA): TGTGCCAGCACCAAGGAACTAGCGGGGGTGGGGACGCAGTATTTT.